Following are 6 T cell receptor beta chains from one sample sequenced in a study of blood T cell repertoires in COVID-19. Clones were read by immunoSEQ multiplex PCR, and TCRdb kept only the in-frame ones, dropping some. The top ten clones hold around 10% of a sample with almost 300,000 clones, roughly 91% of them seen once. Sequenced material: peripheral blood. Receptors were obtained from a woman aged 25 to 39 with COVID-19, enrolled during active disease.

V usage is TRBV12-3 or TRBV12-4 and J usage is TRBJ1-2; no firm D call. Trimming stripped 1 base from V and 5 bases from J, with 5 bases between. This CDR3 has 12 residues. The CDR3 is CASSLGSYGYTF. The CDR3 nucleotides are TGTGCCAGCAGTTTAGGCAGTTATGGCTACACCTTC.

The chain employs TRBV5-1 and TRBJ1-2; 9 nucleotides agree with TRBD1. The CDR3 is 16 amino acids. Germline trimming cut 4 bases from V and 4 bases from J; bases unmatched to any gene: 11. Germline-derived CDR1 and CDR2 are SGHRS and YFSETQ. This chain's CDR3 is CASSIGPTGGGYGYTF. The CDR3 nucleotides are TGCGCCAGCAGCATCGGACCCACAGGGGGCGGCTATGGCTACACCTTC. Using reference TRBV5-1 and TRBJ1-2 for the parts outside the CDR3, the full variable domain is KAGVTQTPRYLIKTRGQQVTLSCSPISGHRSVSWYQQTPGQGLQFLFEYFSETQRNKGNFPGRFSGRQFSNSRSEMNVSTLELGDSALYLCASSIGPTGGGYGYTFGSGTRLTVV.

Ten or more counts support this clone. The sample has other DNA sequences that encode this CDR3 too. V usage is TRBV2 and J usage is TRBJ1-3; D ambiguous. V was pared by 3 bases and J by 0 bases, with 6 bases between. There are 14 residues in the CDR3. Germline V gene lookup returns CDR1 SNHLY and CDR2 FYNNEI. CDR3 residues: CASSDRFSGNTIYF. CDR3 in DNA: TGTGCCAGCAGTGATCGGTTCTCTGGAAACACCATATATTTT. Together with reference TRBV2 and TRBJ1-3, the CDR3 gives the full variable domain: EPEVTQTPSHQVTQMGQEVILRCVPISNHLYFYWYRQILGQKVEFLVSFYNNEISEKSEIFDDQFSVERPDGSNFTLKIRSTKLEDSAMYFCASSDRFSGNTIYFGEGSWLTVV.

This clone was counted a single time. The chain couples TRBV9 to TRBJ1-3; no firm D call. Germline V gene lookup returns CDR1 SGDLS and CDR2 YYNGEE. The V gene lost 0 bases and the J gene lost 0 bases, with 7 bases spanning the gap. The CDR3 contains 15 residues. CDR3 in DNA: TGTGCCAGCAGCGTAGAGAGCAACTCTGGAAACACCATATATTTT. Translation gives CASSVESNSGNTIYF.

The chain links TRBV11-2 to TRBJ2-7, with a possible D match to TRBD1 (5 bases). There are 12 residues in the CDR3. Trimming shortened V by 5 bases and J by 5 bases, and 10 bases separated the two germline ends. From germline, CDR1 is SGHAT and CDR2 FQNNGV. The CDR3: CASSPTGNEQYF. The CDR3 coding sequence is TGTGCCAGCAGCCCAACAGGAAACGAGCAGTACTTC.

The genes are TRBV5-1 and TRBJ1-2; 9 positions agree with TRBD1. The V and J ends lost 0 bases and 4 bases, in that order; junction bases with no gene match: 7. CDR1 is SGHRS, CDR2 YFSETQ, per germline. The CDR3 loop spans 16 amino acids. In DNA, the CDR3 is TGCGCCAGCAGCTTGGGGACAGGGGCCGGTGCCTATGGCTACACCTTC. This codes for CASSLGTGAGAYGYTF.